The 15 T cell receptor beta chains below all came from one sample that was sequenced in a study of T cells after yellow fever vaccination. TCRdb redid the calling of the 5' RACE reads with MiXCR, one entry per CDR3 protein. The profile shows about 85,000 distinct CDR3 sequences, roughly 13% of them singletons. The sequences come from CD8+ T cells not binding an NS4B(214-222) dextramer, sorted from PBMCs, collected 21 days after the first yellow fever vaccination. Receptors were obtained from a man between 18 and 29 years old who received the YFV17D yellow fever vaccine.

This clonotype turned up a few times. The DNA is omitted, as the CDR3 cannot be located on it reliably, and the CDR3 follows TCRdb's listing. This chain connects TRBV12-3 or TRBV12-4 to TRBJ2-1; the DNA was not compared with TRBD2, the D call given in the table. The CDR3 is 13 residues long, counting both termini. Here the CDR3 reads CASTSGRYNEQFF.

This rearrangement joins TRBV2 to TRBJ1-6; D is ambiguous. Germline V gene sequence: CDR1 SNHLY, CDR2 FYNNEI. The CDR3 is 15 amino acids. Deletions cut 1 base from V and 7 bases from J, with 11 bases between. CDR3 region: CASSEDSLLNSPLHF. The CDR3 coding sequence is TGTGCCAGCAGTGAAGACAGTTTACTCAATTCACCCCTCCACTTT.

This clonotype was found a few times. The chain uses TRBV2 and TRBJ2-1; 14 bases map to TRBD2. With V trimmed by 10 bases and J by 0 bases, 8 bases remained unmatched. The length of the CDR3 is 17 residues. The germline gives CDR1 SNHLY, CDR2 FYNNEI. Here the CDR3 reads CAIAGTSGSSSYNEQFF. The CDR3 DNA is TGTGCCATTGCAGGGACTAGCGGGAGCAGCTCCTACAATGAGCAGTTCTTC. The full variable domain, with the rest looked up from reference TRBV2 and TRBJ2-1, is EPEVTQTPSHQVTQMGQEVILRCVPISNHLYFYWYRQILGQKVEFLVSFYNNEISEKSEIFDDQFSVERPDGSNFTLKIRSTKLEDSAMYFCAIAGTSGSSSYNEQFFGPGTRLTVL.

The chain uses TRBV7-8 and TRBJ1-4, with TRBD1 as a possible D gene (6 bases). V gave up 5 bases and J gave up 7 bases, with 11 bases separating them. This CDR3 is built from 13 residues. Germline V gene sequence: CDR1 SGHVS, CDR2 FQNEAQ. CDR3 nucleotide sequence: TGTGCCAGCAGCGATTTAGGGGGTGAAAAACTGTTTTTT. Its translation: CASSDLGGEKLFF.

This clonotype was found a few times. The chain joins TRBV7-2 to TRBJ2-3, with D perhaps TRBD1 or TRBD2 (5 bases each). The germline V gene encodes CDR1 SGHTA and CDR2 FQGNSA. The CDR3 contains 15 residues. Trimming took off 1 base at V and 2 bases at J, with 10 bases between the two ends. The CDR3 is CASSLVSGTTDTQYF. Here the CDR3 DNA reads TGTGCCAGCAGCTTAGTGTCAGGGACCACAGATACGCAGTATTTT.

This clonotype appeared a few times. This chain connects TRBV5-1 to TRBJ2-1; possible D gene TRBD2, 6 bases. With 8 bases removed from V and 8 bases from J, the gap between germline ends came to 26 bases. Germline V gene data show CDR1 as SGHRS and CDR2 as YFSETQ. The CDR3 runs 16 residues. CDR3 DNA: TGCGCCAGGACCTCCCGGGGGTCCCCTAGGTGGGATGAGCAGTTCTTC. It is translated as CARTSRGSPRWDEQFF.

This clonotype appeared once. It is likely a read error, because the conserved phenylalanine at the end of the CDR3 is missing. J is TRBJ2-1 and V is TRBV7-6; TRBD2 aligns across 13 bases. This CDR3 has 16 amino acids. Germline values: CDR1 SGHVS, CDR2 FNYEAQ. Trimming cost V 5 bases and J 4 bases; bases outside gene matches: 5. The CDR3 DNA is TGTGCCAGCAGCCCCGGGACTAGCGGGACTTACAATGAGCAGTTCTCC. Translation gives CASSPGTSGTYNEQFS.

This clonotype showed up just a few times. This chain links TRBV27 with TRBJ1-2; maybe TRBD1 (6 bases). V was cut by 3 bases and J by 4 bases, with 12 bases left in between. The germline CDR1 and CDR2 sequences are MNHEY and SMNVEV (reference sequence). The CDR3 covers 14 residues. The CDR3 bases are TGTGCCAGCAGTTTTACAGGGACGGGCTATGGCTACACCTTC. It specifies CASSFTGTGYGYTF.

V gene TRBV12-3 or TRBV12-4 combines with J gene TRBJ2-5, with 14 bases that match TRBD2. This CDR3 comprises 17 residues. J gave up 5 bases and V 3 bases, and 8 bases lay outside the gene matches. The CDR3 loop is CASSFGWGLAGAETQYF. In DNA form, the CDR3 reads TGTGCCAGCAGTTTCGGATGGGGACTAGCGGGGGCGGAGACCCAGTACTTC.

The chain carries TRBV29-1 and TRBJ2-3, with 10 nucleotides matching TRBD1. In germline, CDR1 is SQVTM, CDR2 ANQGSEA. With 6 bases clipped from V and 3 bases from J, the junction kept 6 bases outside the gene matches. There are 14 residues in the CDR3. CDR3 sequence reads: CSVGGQGMTDTQYF. Written as DNA, the CDR3 is TGCAGCGTGGGGGGACAGGGGATGACAGATACGCAGTATTTT.

J is TRBJ1-2 and V is TRBV12-3 or TRBV12-4; D is undetermined. The V and J ends lost 5 bases and 8 bases respectively, with 9 bases between them. The CDR3 runs 11 residues. CDR3 sequence (DNA): TGTGCCAGCAGTAAGTTCGAAGGCTACACCTTC. Amino acid sequence: CASSKFEGYTF.

This clonotype was seen a few times. V gene TRBV2 combines with J gene TRBJ1-5, with D perhaps matching TRBD1 (6 bases). The germline V gene has CDR1 SNHLY and CDR2 FYNNEI. V lost 6 bases to trimming and J lost 7 bases, with 16 bases between them. This CDR3 spans 14 amino acids. CDR3: CASRMWGAGQPQHF. The CDR3 nucleotides read TGTGCCAGCAGGATGTGGGGGGCCGGCCAGCCCCAGCATTTT.

The chain couples TRBV5-1 to TRBJ2-3; D is perhaps TRBD1 (5 bases). Germline V gene lookup returns CDR1 SGHRS and CDR2 YFSETQ. The CDR3 covers 15 residues. The V end was cut by 4 bases, the J end by 2 bases, with 14 bases between. CDR3 DNA sequence: TGCGCCAGCAGCCCTGAGACAGTCTTCACAGATACGCAGTATTTT. Translated, it gives CASSPETVFTDTQYF.

This clonotype was counted a few times. The chain combines TRBV5-1 with TRBJ2-3; TRBD2 matches 7 bases. CDR3 length: 17 amino acids. CDR1 SGHRS and CDR2 YFSETQ come from the germline V gene. With 7 bases clipped from V and 1 base from J, the junction kept 15 bases outside the gene matches. This chain's CDR3 is CASAEAAGGIRTDTQYF. The CDR3 region has the DNA TGCGCCAGCGCCGAGGCGGCCGGGGGGATTCGCACAGATACGCAGTATTTT.

This clonotype was observed once. This sequence joins TRBV5-1 and TRBJ2-2, with 8 positions matching TRBD1. Germline loops: CDR1 SGHRS, CDR2 YFSETQ. J was trimmed by 4 bases and V by 7 bases; bases with no gene match: 6. The CDR3 sequence is 14 residues long. The CDR3, as DNA: TGCGCCAGCGCGATACAGGGGGTCACCGGGGAGCTGTTTTTT. Its translation is CASAIQGVTGELFF.